What follows is one TCR beta chain and its context. What it recognizes is unknown. CD4+ T cells from unexposed donors were obtained before the COVID-19 pandemic (2011-2018). CD4+ T cells were isolated from the cells after 10 days of culture. As cell numbers allowed, unexposed-donor CD4+ T cells faced SARS-CoV-2 S/N and four cold-coronavirus spikes. The source of the sample is a study of CD4 T cells in relation to SARS-CoV-2 and coronaviruses. Study in general: ViraFEST: approximately 10-day antigen culture of PBMCs, then TCR beta CDR3 sequencing.

Study observations and caveats: Crossreactive clones expanded significantly less to SARS-CoV-2 than monoreactive clones.

Here immunoSEQ multiplex PCR was the method, and the copy in TCRdb shows in-frame clones only, minus some. The table shows approximately 20,000 clones, with over 70% occurring only once. The TCR comes from a human donor in good health. Material for sequencing was CD4+ T cells from PBMCs, cultured in vitro.

The CDR3 loop reads CASSSLGTWDRPSYEQYF. The CDR3 DNA is TGTGCCAGCAGTTCCCTCGGGACTTGGGACAGGCCTTCCTACGAGCAGTACTTC. The gene calls are TRBV28 and TRBJ2-7, with 8 bases lining up with TRBD1. This CDR3 spans 18 amino acids. J was trimmed by 1 base and V by 4 bases; bases with no gene match: 15. The germline CDR1 and CDR2 sequences are MDHEN and SYDVKM.